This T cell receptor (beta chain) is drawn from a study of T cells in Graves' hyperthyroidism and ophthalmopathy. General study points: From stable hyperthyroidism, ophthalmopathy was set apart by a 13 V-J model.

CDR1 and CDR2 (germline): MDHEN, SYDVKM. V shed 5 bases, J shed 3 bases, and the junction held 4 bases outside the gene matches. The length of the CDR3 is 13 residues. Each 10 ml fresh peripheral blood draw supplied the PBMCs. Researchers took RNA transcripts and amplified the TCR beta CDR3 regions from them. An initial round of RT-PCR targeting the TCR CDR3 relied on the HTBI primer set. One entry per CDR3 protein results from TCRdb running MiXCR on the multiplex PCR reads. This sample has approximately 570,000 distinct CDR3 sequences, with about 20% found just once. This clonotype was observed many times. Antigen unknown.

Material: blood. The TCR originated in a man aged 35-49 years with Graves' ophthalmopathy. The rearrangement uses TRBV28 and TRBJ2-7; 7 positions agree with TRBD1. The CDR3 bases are TGTGCCAGCAGTGTGACAGGGATCTACGAGCAGTACTTC. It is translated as CASSVTGIYEQYF.